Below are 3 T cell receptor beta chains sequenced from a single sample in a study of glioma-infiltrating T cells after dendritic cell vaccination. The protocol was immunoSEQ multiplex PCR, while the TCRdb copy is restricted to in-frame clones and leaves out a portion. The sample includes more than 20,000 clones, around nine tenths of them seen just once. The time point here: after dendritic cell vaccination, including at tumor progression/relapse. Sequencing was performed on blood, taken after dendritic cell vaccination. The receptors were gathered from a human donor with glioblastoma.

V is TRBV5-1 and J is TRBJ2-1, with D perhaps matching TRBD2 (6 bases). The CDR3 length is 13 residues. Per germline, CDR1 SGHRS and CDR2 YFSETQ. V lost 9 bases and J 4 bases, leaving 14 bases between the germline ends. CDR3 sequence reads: CATATSQYNEQFF. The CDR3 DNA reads TGCGCCACCGCGACTAGTCAATACAATGAGCAGTTCTTC. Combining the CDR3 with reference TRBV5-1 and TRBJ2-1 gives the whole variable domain KAGVTQTPRYLIKTRGQQVTLSCSPISGHRSVSWYQQTPGQGLQFLFEYFSETQRNKGNFPGRFSGRQFSNSRSEMNVSTLELGDSALYLCATATSQYNEQFFGPGTRLTVL.

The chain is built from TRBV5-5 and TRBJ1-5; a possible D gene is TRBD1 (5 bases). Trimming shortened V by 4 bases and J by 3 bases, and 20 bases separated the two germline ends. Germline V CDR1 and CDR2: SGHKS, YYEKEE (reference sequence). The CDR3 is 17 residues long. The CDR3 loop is CASSLLGREGFNQPQHF. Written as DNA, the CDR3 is TGTGCCAGCAGCCTCTTAGGCAGGGAGGGTTTCAATCAGCCCCAGCATTTT.

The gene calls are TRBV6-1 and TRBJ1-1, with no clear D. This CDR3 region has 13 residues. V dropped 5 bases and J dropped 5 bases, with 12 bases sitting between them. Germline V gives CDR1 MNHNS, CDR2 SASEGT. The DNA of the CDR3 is TGTGCCAGCAGTAGCTACAGCGGGACTGAAGCTTTCTTT. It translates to CASSSYSGTEAFF.